The 20 T cell receptor beta chains in this list originate from one sample, sequenced in a study of a mutant IDH1 vaccine in newly diagnosed glioma. Described time point: week 11, during vaccination. Each vaccine dose was 300 ug of mutant IDH1 20-mer peptide, with topical imiquimod. Using immunoSEQ multiplex PCR, the repertoire was profiled, and TCRdb retains in-frame clones only, with some absent. The sample consists of 95,000 to 120,000 clones, 85% to 90% of them appearing once. Their target antigens are unknown. The starting material was PBMCs, obtained from a glioma patient whose treatment included an IDH1 peptide vaccine. The receptors derive from a woman in her fifties or sixties with glioma.

V gene TRBV5-6 combines with J gene TRBJ1-2; D not resolved. Germline CDR1 reads SGHDT; CDR2 reads YYEEEE. V lost 2 bases and J lost 4, with 9 bases in between. This CDR3 region has 13 residues. The CDR3, as DNA: TGTGCCAGCAGCTTTGGCAGTCTCTATGGCTACACCTTC. Its translation is CASSFGSLYGYTF.

Details on this clone: Mismatch with germline at one junction end may stem from a read error. In DNA form, the CDR3 reads TGTGCTAGCAGCTTAGCAGGCCAACCCAACTACGAGCAGTACTTC. Protein sequence: CASSLAGQPNYEQYF. The chain recombines TRBV7-7 with TRBJ2-7; D is unclear. Germline V gene sequence: CDR1 SSHAT, CDR2 FNYEAQ (reference sequence). CDR3 length equals 15 residues. The full variable domain, its missing parts supplied by reference TRBV7-7 and TRBJ2-7, is GAGVSQSPRYKVTKRGQDVTLRCDPISSHATLYWYQQALGQGPEFLTYFNYEAQPDKSGLPSDRFSAERPEGSISTLTIQRTEQRDSAMYRCASSLAGQPNYEQYFGPGTRLTVT.

The gene calls are TRBV5-5 and TRBJ2-7; 8 bases agree with TRBD1. Looked up from germline, CDR1 is SGHKS and CDR2 is YYEKEE (reference sequence). The V segment lost 2 bases and the J segment 3 bases; nucleotides outside the gene matches: 4. The CDR3 consists of 14 residues. The CDR3 loop is CASSFSGGGYEQYF. The CDR3 DNA reads as TGTGCCAGCAGCTTCTCAGGGGGCGGCTACGAGCAGTACTTC.

The gene calls are TRBV29-1 and TRBJ2-1; TRBD1 might be the D (6 bases). There are 12 residues in the CDR3. V gave up 3 bases and J gave up 5 bases, with 8 bases separating them. In germline, CDR1 is SQVTM, CDR2 ANQGSEA. CDR3 nucleotide sequence: TGCAGCGTTGAGCGGACAGACAATGAGCAGTTCTTC. This translates into CSVERTDNEQFF.

V gene TRBV5-4 combines with J gene TRBJ1-6, with D possibly matching TRBD1 (6 bases). Germline V gives CDR1 SGHNT, CDR2 YYREEE (reference sequence). V shed 4 bases and J shed 7 bases, with 15 bases lying between them. CDR3 length: 15 amino acids. CDR3 coding DNA: TGTGCCAGCAGCGGGGGCCCTATGCCGAATTCACCCCTCCACTTT. As protein: CASSGGPMPNSPLHF.

The V and J genes are TRBV28 and TRBJ1-4, with TRBD1 matching 10 bases. Germline CDR1 MDHEN, CDR2 SYDVKM. V lost 1 base, J lost 1 base, and 3 bases stayed unmatched. This CDR3 is built from 17 residues. DNA for the CDR3: TGTGCCAGCAGTTTATTCGGACAGGGGGGAACTAATGAAAAACTGTTTTTT. This codes for CASSLFGQGGTNEKLFF. The full variable domain, in which reference TRBV28 and TRBJ1-4 provide the parts outside the CDR3, is DVKVTQSSRYLVKRTGEKVFLECVQDMDHENMFWYRQDPGLGLRLIYFSYDVKMKEKGDIPEGYSVSREKKERFSLILESASTNQTSMYLCASSLFGQGGTNEKLFFGSGTQLSVL.

This chain links TRBV25-1 with TRBJ2-7; perhaps TRBD2 as D (7 bases). The germline V gene encodes CDR1 MGHDK and CDR2 SYGVNS. Deletions cut 1 base from V and 3 bases from J, with 13 bases between. This CDR3 has 15 amino acids. The CDR3: CASSEWGGHRYEQYF. In nucleotides, the CDR3 is TGTGCCAGCAGTGAATGGGGGGGGCATCGCTACGAGCAGTACTTC.

This chain joins TRBV11-2 and TRBJ2-2; 10 bases fit TRBD2. V lost 1 base, J lost 0 bases, and 2 bases stayed unmatched. Germline loops: CDR1 SGHAT, CDR2 FQNNGV. The CDR3 length is 17 residues. DNA of the CDR3: TGTGCCAGCAGCTTAGGAACTAGCGGGGCGAACACCGGGGAGCTGTTTTTT. This sequence encodes CASSLGTSGANTGELFF.

This chain connects TRBV9 to TRBJ1-6; D unresolved. Germline CDR1 SGDLS, CDR2 YYNGEE. The CDR3 runs to 14 residues. Trimming removed 0 bases from V and 8 bases from J, with 9 bases in between. The CDR3 coding sequence is TGTGCCAGCAGCGTAGGTTTAGGAGATTCACCCCTCCACTTT. Translating gives CASSVGLGDSPLHF.

The chain employs TRBV7-8 and TRBJ1-5, with 8 bases matching TRBD1. CDR3 length: 16 amino acids. Germline CDR1 reads SGHVS; CDR2 reads FQNEAQ. The ends lost 5 bases at V and 1 base at J; junction bases unmatched: 7. The CDR3 bases are TGTGCCAGCAGCCCAAGACAGGGGACGAGCAATCAGCCCCAGCATTTT. It translates to CASSPRQGTSNQPQHF. Full variable domain (outside the CDR3, taken from reference TRBV7-8 and TRBJ1-5): GAGVSQSPRYKVAKRGQDVALRCDPISGHVSLFWYQQALGQGPEFLTYFQNEAQLDKSGLPSDRFFAERPEGSVSTLKIQRTQQEDSAVYLCASSPRQGTSNQPQHFGDGTRLSIL.

The chain combines TRBV6-6 with TRBJ2-3; TRBD2 aligns across 7 bases. Trimming took 5 bases from V and 7 from J; bases not matched to a gene: 9. The CDR3 has 14 residues. CDR1 and CDR2 (germline): MNHNY, SVGAGI (reference sequence). Here the CDR3 reads CASSAPGTTYTQYF. The CDR3 region has the DNA TGTGCCAGCAGTGCCCCTGGGACTACATATACGCAGTATTTT.

The rearrangement uses TRBV25-1 and TRBJ1-1, with D possibly being TRBD1 (5 bases). The CDR3 runs to 13 residues. The germline V and J ends were trimmed by 2 bases and 6 bases, with 10 bases remaining between them. Germline-derived CDR1 and CDR2 are MGHDK and SYGVNS. The CDR3 is CASSEPGGAEAFF. CDR3 sequence (DNA): TGTGCCAGCAGTGAACCGGGAGGGGCTGAAGCTTTCTTT.

The J gene is TRBJ1-4, the V gene TRBV5-1, with 7 nucleotides matching TRBD1. The V gene's germline CDR1 is SGHRS and CDR2 YFSETQ. The CDR3 covers 15 residues. The V segment lost 4 bases and the J segment 2 bases; nucleotides outside the gene matches: 5. The CDR3 reads CASSPLTGTNEKLFF. CDR3 in DNA: TGCGCCAGCAGCCCGTTGACAGGGACTAATGAAAAACTGTTTTTT. The variable domain in full, with the rest retrieved from reference TRBV5-1 and TRBJ1-4, is KAGVTQTPRYLIKTRGQQVTLSCSPISGHRSVSWYQQTPGQGLQFLFEYFSETQRNKGNFPGRFSGRQFSNSRSEMNVSTLELGDSALYLCASSPLTGTNEKLFFGSGTQLSVL.

The gene calls are TRBV5-1 and TRBJ1-6; 7 bases are shared with TRBD1. V shed 2 bases and J 7 bases; nucleotides not matched to a gene: 6. This CDR3 has 15 amino acids. Germline V CDR1 and CDR2: SGHRS, YFSETQ. As DNA, the CDR3 is TGCGCCAGCAGCTTACGAGGGGGCACGAATTCACCCCTCCACTTT. Its translation is CASSLRGGTNSPLHF.

This rearrangement joins TRBV30 to TRBJ2-7; a weak D match, TRBD1 (5 bases). This CDR3 comprises 13 residues. V shed 3 bases and J shed 2 bases, with 11 bases lying between them. Germline CDR1 is GTSNPN and CDR2 is SVGIG (reference sequence). The CDR3 DNA reads as TGTGCCTGGAGAGGGCTAGGGGCCTACGAGCAGTACTTC. Encoded protein: CAWRGLGAYEQYF.

The V and J genes are TRBV29-1 and TRBJ2-7; 7 nucleotides line up with TRBD1. This CDR3 region has 14 residues. The V gene's germline CDR1 is SQVTM and CDR2 ANQGSEA. Unmatched junction bases numbered 8, after V lost 1 base and J lost 5 bases. The DNA for the CDR3 is TGCAGCGTTGAAGGTGGGACAGCCACCGACGAGCAGTACTTC. This sequence encodes CSVEGGTATDEQYF.

The CDR3 region has the DNA TGTGCCAGCAGCTCCGGGACAGGGCTCTTCTACGAGCAGTACTTC. As protein: CASSSGTGLFYEQYF. The J gene is TRBJ2-7, the V gene TRBV5-5; TRBD1 matches at 9 bases. Germline CDR1 reads SGHKS; CDR2 reads YYEKEE (reference sequence). The CDR3 has 15 amino acids. The junction had 7 bases not matched to a gene; V was cut back by 3 bases and J by 3 bases.

The gene calls are TRBV28 and TRBJ2-7; TRBD1 matches 8 bases. CDR3 length: 15 amino acids. The V gene end was trimmed by 2 bases and the J gene end by 0 bases; junction bases not matched to a gene: 3. Germline V lookup: CDR1 MDHEN, CDR2 SYDVKM. The chain's CDR3 is CASSLRTGFSYEQYF. The CDR3 coding sequence is TGTGCCAGCAGTTTAAGGACAGGGTTCTCCTACGAGCAGTACTTC.

The chain is built from TRBV28 and TRBJ2-7, with 8 bases aligning to TRBD1. J gave up 3 bases and V 3 bases, and 7 bases lay outside the gene matches. The CDR3 is 15 residues long. From germline, CDR1 is MDHEN and CDR2 SYDVKM. Here the CDR3 reads CASSFSGTGRYEQYF. The CDR3 DNA reads TGTGCCAGCAGTTTTTCCGGGACAGGCCGCTACGAGCAGTACTTC.

The rearrangement uses TRBV5-1 and TRBJ2-7, with 8 positions matching TRBD1. CDR1 is SGHRS and CDR2 is YFSETQ in the germline V gene. V dropped 3 bases and J dropped 6; count of bases not matched to a gene: 8. The CDR3 has 14 amino acids. CDR3 DNA sequence: TGCGCCAGCAGCTCTGGGACAGGCTCTATCGAGCAGTACTTC. Translating gives CASSSGTGSIEQYF. Filled out from reference TRBV5-1 and TRBJ2-7, the complete variable domain reads KAGVTQTPRYLIKTRGQQVTLSCSPISGHRSVSWYQQTPGQGLQFLFEYFSETQRNKGNFPGRFSGRQFSNSRSEMNVSTLELGDSALYLCASSSGTGSIEQYFGPGTRLTVT.